The 22 T cell receptor beta chains listed next were all sequenced from one sample in a study of prognosis after radiotherapy for stage I lung cancer. Multiplex PCR, run in two rounds, amplified TCR beta CDR3 from genomic DNA. First-round PCR, the initial amplification, used primers specific to each TRBV and TRBJ gene. TCRdb used MiXCR to reprocess the multiplex PCR reads, holding one entry per CDR3 protein. This sample has around 16,000 distinct CDR3 sequences, with approximately 15% found just once. This specimen was PBMCs, taken before or after stereotactic body radiation therapy (not recorded which). The receptors come from a donor over 45 with non-small cell lung cancer.

This clonotype was found many times. This chain joins TRBV7-9 and TRBJ1-5; the match to TRBD1 covers 7 bases. CDR1 is SEHNR, CDR2 FQNEAQ, per germline (reference sequence). The V and J ends lost 5 bases and 5 bases, in that order; junction bases with no gene match: 6. The CDR3 extends over 14 amino acids. The CDR3 protein is CASSPDRDHQPQHF. The CDR3 region has the DNA TGTGCCAGCAGCCCAGACAGGGACCATCAGCCCCAGCATTTT.

The sample holds many counts of this clonotype. The chain employs TRBV12-3 or TRBV12-4 and TRBJ2-2; 9 nucleotides match TRBD2. J was trimmed by 0 bases and V by 2 bases; bases with no gene match: 13. CDR3 length: 20 residues. CDR3 loop: CASSLRLGRGLAANTGELFF. The CDR3 DNA reads TGTGCCAGCAGTTTAAGGTTGGGGAGGGGACTAGCTGCGAACACCGGGGAGCTGTTTTTT.

This clonotype was observed many times. The V call is TRBV4-1, the J call TRBJ2-4; tentative D call: TRBD1 (5 bases). This CDR3 is 16 amino acids long. Trimming took 0 bases from V and 3 from J, leaving 12 bases between them. CDR1 and CDR2 from the germline V gene are MGHRA and YSYEKL. The chain's CDR3 is CASSQELQGIKNIQYF. The CDR3 region has the DNA TGCGCCAGCAGCCAAGAACTCCAGGGAATCAAAAACATTCAGTACTTC.

This clonotype showed up many times. This chain connects TRBV7-3 to TRBJ1-1; no reliable D call. The CDR3 sequence is 13 residues long. V gave up 5 bases and J gave up 1 base, with 8 bases separating them. Per germline, CDR1 SGHTA and CDR2 FQGTGA. DNA for the CDR3: TGTGCCAGCAGCAAGACGGGGAACACTGAAGCTTTCTTT. Translating gives CASSKTGNTEAFF.

This clonotype has a count of ten or more. This chain joins TRBV5-1 and TRBJ2-5; a possible D gene is TRBD2 (6 bases). Per germline, CDR1 SGHRS and CDR2 YFSETQ. The CDR3 length is 13 residues. Trimming took 4 bases from V and 1 from J, leaving 8 bases between them. This CDR3 reads CASSELAQETQYF. The CDR3 nucleotides read TGCGCCAGCAGCGAACTAGCCCAAGAGACCCAGTACTTC.

This clonotype was detected many times. V gene TRBV7-3 combines with J gene TRBJ2-7; a possible D gene is TRBD2 (6 bases). The CDR3 sequence is 15 residues long. Germline V gives CDR1 SGHTA, CDR2 FQGTGA. V was shortened by 5 bases and J by 1 base, with 15 bases between the two germline ends. Here the CDR3 reads CASSRGTFGSYEQYF. The CDR3, as DNA: TGTGCCAGCAGCCGTGGGACTTTTGGGTCCTACGAGCAGTACTTC.

This clonotype was counted ten times or more. The rearrangement uses TRBV6-2 or TRBV6-3 and TRBJ1-2; D not certain. The germline V gene has CDR1 MNHEY and CDR2 SVGEGT. This CDR3 has 13 residues. Trimming cost V 4 bases and J 7 bases, with 13 bases left between them. The CDR3 DNA is TGTGCCAGCAGTTTAACGGAACGGAGTGGCTACACCTTC. Its translation is CASSLTERSGYTF.

Here the CDR3 DNA reads TGCGCCAGCAGCTTCCGGGGAAACTACAATGAGCAGTTCTTC. Protein sequence: CASSFRGNYNEQFF. This chain links TRBV5-1 with TRBJ2-1; D is perhaps TRBD2 (5 bases). The CDR3 sequence is 14 residues long. V was clipped by 2 bases and J by 3 bases, with 9 bases between them. Germline CDR1 SGHRS, CDR2 YFSETQ. Full variable domain (missing parts from reference TRBV5-1 and TRBJ2-1): KAGVTQTPRYLIKTRGQQVTLSCSPISGHRSVSWYQQTPGQGLQFLFEYFSETQRNKGNFPGRFSGRQFSNSRSEMNVSTLELGDSALYLCASSFRGNYNEQFFGPGTRLTVL.

This clonotype was seen repeatedly, ten times or more. The CDR3 coding sequence is TGTGCCAGCAGTCAGTACGCCACCATCCGAAACACCATATATTTT. Its translation is CASSQYATIRNTIYF. The chain combines TRBV6-1 with TRBJ1-3; unclear D gene. V lost 5 bases and J lost 5, with 16 bases in between. Looked up from germline, CDR1 is MNHNS and CDR2 is SASEGT. The CDR3 length is 15 residues.

This clonotype rates as medium-sized. The chain carries TRBV9 and TRBJ2-2; D ambiguous. The V end was cut by 0 bases, the J end by 6 bases, with 3 bases between. The CDR3 is 12 amino acids. Germline V lookup: CDR1 SGDLS, CDR2 YYNGEE. The CDR3 spells CASSVDSGELFF. In DNA, the CDR3 is TGTGCCAGCAGCGTAGACTCCGGGGAGCTGTTTTTT.

Comments on this clonotype: The CDR3 ends on some other residue instead of the conserved phenylalanine or tryptophan, so this is likely a read error. The chain couples TRBV12-3 or TRBV12-4 to TRBJ1-5; D gene uncertain. This CDR3 is 12 amino acids long. With 5 bases removed from V and 13 bases from J, the gap between germline ends came to 15 bases. CDR3 DNA: TGTGCCAGCAGTCGGAAACAGACGCCTCAGCATTTA. Translation: CASSRKQTPQHL.

At least ten counts were recorded for this clonotype. The rearrangement joins TRBV6-1 to TRBJ2-6; D is undetermined. Looked up from germline, CDR1 is MNHNS and CDR2 is SASEGT. CDR3 length: 15 residues. V lost 3 bases and J 2 bases, leaving 8 bases between the germline ends. This CDR3 is CASSEERTGANVLTF. As DNA, the CDR3 is TGTGCCAGCAGTGAGGAACGCACTGGGGCCAACGTCCTGACTTTC.

This clonotype was detected only a few times. This may stem from a read error, because a much larger clone lies one nucleotide away. CDR3 DNA sequence: TGTGCCAGCAGTCAGGCCGGGACAGGGTACAATGAGCAGTTCTTC. Translating gives CASSQAGTGYNEQFF. This chain uses TRBV6-1 with TRBJ2-1; 9 positions agree with TRBD1. Per the germline V gene, CDR1 is MNHNS and CDR2 is SASEGT. The CDR3 consists of 15 residues. V dropped 5 bases and J dropped 4; count of bases not matched to a gene: 6.

The sample holds many counts of this clonotype. CDR3 residues: CSARRGQPYEQYF. CDR3 sequence (DNA): TGCAGTGCTAGAAGGGGACAGCCCTACGAGCAGTACTTC. The rearrangement uses TRBV20-1 and TRBJ2-7; 7 bases align to TRBD1. CDR1 is DFQATT and CDR2 is SNEGSKA in the germline V gene (reference sequence). The CDR3 runs 13 residues. The V and J ends lost 2 bases and 2 bases, in that order; junction bases with no gene match: 3.

Sample share makes this clonotype medium-sized (0.01 to 0.1%). The genes are TRBV12-3 or TRBV12-4 and TRBJ2-1, with 11 bases identical to TRBD2. This CDR3 is built from 16 residues. Trimming at V came to 1 base and at J to 6 bases, leaving 5 bases not matched to a gene. CDR3 sequence (DNA): TGTGCCAGCAGTTTAGGACTAGCGGGGCCTAGCAATGAGCAGTTCTTC. Translating gives CASSLGLAGPSNEQFF.

A note on this clonotype: This clone may be a read error of a much larger clone one base away. The V gene is TRBV5-6, the J gene TRBJ2-2; the D gene is possibly TRBD2 (7 bases). This CDR3 contains 13 residues. CDR1 and CDR2 (germline): SGHDT, YYEEEE. This chain's CDR3 is CASSIRGAGELLF. DNA of the CDR3: TGTGCCAGCAGCATACGGGGGGCCGGGGAGCTGCTTTTT.

The chain uses TRBV10-3 and TRBJ2-4; TRBD1 matches at 10 bases. Germline V gene sequence: CDR1 ENHRY, CDR2 SYGVKD. The junction had 9 bases not matched to a gene; V was cut back by 4 bases and J by 9 bases. The CDR3 totals 15 residues. The CDR3 here is CAISVGDRGYGIQYF. CDR3 nucleotide sequence: TGTGCCATCAGTGTTGGGGACAGGGGATACGGCATTCAGTACTTC.

This chain links TRBV20-1 with TRBJ2-1; 13 positions agree with TRBD2. CDR3 size: 20 residues. Germline V gene sequence: CDR1 DFQATT, CDR2 SNEGSKA (reference sequence). After removal of 0 bases from V and 4 bases from J, the junction contained 15 bases not matched to a gene. The CDR3 DNA follows: TGCAGTGCTAGAGATCGATGGACTAGCGGGAGTCGGTCGCCATACAATGAGCAGTTCTTC. This gives the protein CSARDRWTSGSRSPYNEQFF.

This clonotype came up a few times. The V gene is TRBV7-6, the J gene TRBJ2-5; TRBD2 matches 10 bases. Germline V gene lookup returns CDR1 SGHVS and CDR2 FNYEAQ. The CDR3 loop spans 14 amino acids. The junction had 4 bases not matched to a gene; V was cut back by 4 bases and J by 5 bases. CDR3 protein: CASSYSGGWETQYF. The CDR3 nucleotides are TGTGCCAGCAGCTATAGCGGGGGGTGGGAGACCCAGTACTTC.

This clonotype was seen many times. The chain carries TRBV7-2 and TRBJ2-7, with D maybe TRBD2 (5 bases). Trimming took off 1 base at V and 0 bases at J, with 10 bases between the two ends. This CDR3 comprises 15 residues. Germline assignment: CDR1 SGHTA and CDR2 FQGNSA. As DNA, the CDR3 is TGTGCCAGCAGCTTAGAACTAGTTGCCTCCTACGAGCAGTACTTC. Residues: CASSLELVASYEQYF.

This clonotype was detected many times. V gene TRBV20-1 combines with J gene TRBJ2-3; D remains unclear. Trimming cost V 6 bases and J 0 bases, with 4 bases left between them. The CDR3 length is 11 residues. Germline V gene lookup returns CDR1 DFQATT and CDR2 SNEGSKA (reference sequence). The CDR3 nucleotides read TGCAGTGCCGGAAGCACAGATACGCAGTATTTT. It codes for CSAGSTDTQYF.

This clonotype has ten or more counts. The V gene is TRBV5-1, the J gene TRBJ2-5; a possible D gene is TRBD1 (5 bases). The CDR3 extends over 14 amino acids. With 3 bases removed from V and 5 bases from J, the gap between germline ends came to 14 bases. Germline assignment: CDR1 SGHRS and CDR2 YFSETQ. The CDR3 DNA reads TGCGCCAGCAGCTCCACCGCAGGGTTGGAGACCCAGTACTTC. This sequence encodes CASSSTAGLETQYF. The full variable domain, its missing parts supplied by reference TRBV5-1 and TRBJ2-5, is KAGVTQTPRYLIKTRGQQVTLSCSPISGHRSVSWYQQTPGQGLQFLFEYFSETQRNKGNFPGRFSGRQFSNSRSEMNVSTLELGDSALYLCASSSTAGLETQYFGPGTRLLVL.